What follows are 15 T cell receptor beta chains derived from one specimen sequenced in a study of Graves' ophthalmopathy and Graves' hyperthyroidism. RNA transcripts yielded amplified TCR beta CDR3 regions. An opening RT-PCR round employed HTBI primers and preceded a second-round multiplex PCR. TCRdb passed the multiplex PCR reads through MiXCR, listing each CDR3 protein once. The table shows under 350,000 distinct CDR3 sequences, with around a sixth occurring only once. The source material was peripheral blood. These receptors all come from an adult man with Graves' ophthalmopathy.

This chain links TRBV7-8 with TRBJ2-7; D may be TRBD1 (5 bases). Germline V lookup: CDR1 SGHVS, CDR2 FQNEAQ. The CDR3 is 14 amino acids. Trimming pared 5 bases from V and 5 bases from J, leaving 16 bases between. The DNA of the CDR3 is TGTGCCAGCAGCCAACCTCCCAGGGTGGACGAGCAGTACTTC. Translation gives CASSQPPRVDEQYF.

This clonotype has at least ten counts. V usage is TRBV30 and J usage is TRBJ1-5; D remains unclear. Per germline, CDR1 GTSNPN and CDR2 SVGIG (reference sequence). The ends were cut back, 1 base at V and 7 bases at J, with 14 bases in the middle. The CDR3 has 14 residues. The CDR3 DNA reads as TGTGCCTGGAGTGGGCTGGCCGGAAAACAGCCCCAGCATTTT. Translating it yields CAWSGLAGKQPQHF.

This clonotype occurred many times. The CDR3 sequence: CASSLIPGSDTEAFF. The CDR3 DNA reads as TGCGCCAGCAGCTTGATTCCCGGGTCCGACACTGAAGCTTTCTTT. The rearrangement joins TRBV5-1 to TRBJ1-1, with unresolved D. V lost 1 base and J 3 bases, leaving 13 bases between the germline ends. This CDR3 has 15 amino acids. Germline lookup yields CDR1 SGHRS and CDR2 YFSETQ.

This clonotype was detected ten times or more. Because it lacks the conserved phenylalanine or tryptophan at the end, this CDR3 is likely a read error. V and J are TRBV9 and TRBJ1-2, with D unclear. V lost 3 bases and J 8 bases, leaving 20 bases between the germline ends. This CDR3 has 15 amino acids. Germline CDR1 is SGDLS and CDR2 is YYNGEE. CDR3 sequence reads: CASSGGFRSSGGYTY. CDR3 in DNA: TGTGCCAGCAGCGGCGGGTTTCGCTCCTCCGGAGGCTACACCTAC.

This clonotype was detected ten times or more. The chain combines TRBV20-1 with TRBJ2-7; D perhaps matches TRBD2 (7 bases). With 4 bases removed from V and 7 bases from J, the gap between germline ends came to 20 bases. From germline, CDR1 is DFQATT and CDR2 SNEGSKA (reference sequence). The CDR3 extends over 14 amino acids. CDR3 in DNA: TGCAGTGCTAATGCTGGGGGCCCCGGGGGGGAGCAGTACTTC. It codes for CSANAGGPGGEQYF.

In its sample, this clonotype was seen a few times. One base away lies a much larger clone, so this may be a sequencing read error. V gene TRBV30 combines with J gene TRBJ1-5, with TRBD1 as a possible D gene (6 bases). The germline V gene encodes CDR1 GTSNPN and CDR2 SVGIG (reference sequence). The CDR3 extends over 15 amino acids. The chain's CDR3 is CVWSVDRQSNQPQHF. The CDR3 nucleotides read TGTGTCTGGAGTGTAGACAGGCAAAGCAATCAGCCCCAGCATTTT.

This clonotype has a handful of counts. This sequence joins TRBV6-1 and TRBJ2-5; maybe TRBD2 (5 bases). V dropped 7 bases and J dropped 4 bases, with 16 bases sitting between them. There are 14 residues in the CDR3. The V gene's germline CDR1 is MNHNS and CDR2 SASEGT. CDR3 coding DNA: TGTGCCAGCACTGATGGAGCGGCTCGAGAGACCCAGTACTTC. This sequence encodes CASTDGAARETQYF.

The chain uses TRBV28 and TRBJ2-7; D is tentatively TRBD1 or TRBD2 (7 bases each). Trimming stripped 1 base from V and 0 bases from J, with 16 bases between. The CDR3 length is 17 residues. Per the germline V gene, CDR1 is MDHEN and CDR2 is SYDVKM. This chain's CDR3 is CASSLFAAGQSSYEQYF. Here the CDR3 DNA reads TGTGCCAGCAGTTTATTCGCAGCGGGACAGAGCTCCTACGAGCAGTACTTC.

This clonotype was seen many times. The rearrangement uses TRBV6-5 and TRBJ1-1; D is perhaps TRBD1 (5 bases). This CDR3 is 13 amino acids long. With 6 bases removed from V and 2 bases from J, the gap between germline ends came to 10 bases. Germline V gene sequence: CDR1 MNHEY, CDR2 SVGAGI. CDR3 residues: CASRRGRNTEAFF. As DNA, the CDR3 is TGTGCCAGCAGGAGGGGAAGAAACACTGAAGCTTTCTTT.

This clonotype showed up many times. The chain has TRBV11-2 and TRBJ2-4; TRBD1 matches 7 bases. With V trimmed by 6 bases and J by 7 bases, 12 bases remained unmatched. The CDR3 extends over 15 amino acids. Germline-derived CDR1 and CDR2 are SGHAT and FQNNGV. In DNA form, the CDR3 reads TGTGCCAGCAGTATACAGGGGCGGCGTTGGAACATTCAGTACTTC. The encoded protein is CASSIQGRRWNIQYF.

This clonotype was seen many times. The rearrangement links TRBV6-5 to TRBJ2-5, with D perhaps TRBD2 (7 bases). CDR1 is MNHEY, CDR2 SVGAGI, per germline. This CDR3 spans 16 amino acids. V gave up 0 bases and J gave up 5 bases, with 16 bases separating them. CDR3 in DNA: TGTGCCAGCAGTTACTCGAGTAGGGGGGGACCTGAGACCCAGTACTTC. It yields the protein CASSYSSRGGPETQYF.

The rearrangement joins TRBV27 to TRBJ2-2; unclear D gene. V was pared by 8 bases and J by 3 bases, with 13 bases between. The length of the CDR3 is 14 residues. Germline CDR1 and CDR2: MNHEY and SMNVEV (reference sequence). The CDR3 DNA sequence: TGTGCCAGCCGACCATGGGTTGACACCGGGGAGCTGTTTTTT. This gives the protein CASRPWVDTGELFF.

The CDR3 DNA follows: TGTGCCAGCAGTTACGATGCTAACTATGGCTACACCTTC. Translated: CASSYDANYGYTF. The rearrangement links TRBV6-5 to TRBJ1-2; D gene ambiguous. CDR1 and CDR2 (germline): MNHEY, SVGAGI. CDR3 length: 13 residues. The V end lost 2 bases, the J end lost 0 bases, and 4 bases lay between the germline ends.

The chain employs TRBV6-1 and TRBJ1-6; TRBD1 aligns across 10 bases. The V segment lost 5 bases and the J segment 7 bases; nucleotides outside the gene matches: 8. Germline-derived CDR1 and CDR2 are MNHNS and SASEGT. The CDR3 is 16 residues long. In DNA, the CDR3 is TGTGCCAGCAGTCCTGGGGACAGGGGAGGAAATTCACCCCTCCACTTT. Amino acid sequence: CASSPGDRGGNSPLHF.

The sample holds many counts of this clonotype. V usage is TRBV12-3 or TRBV12-4 and J usage is TRBJ1-5, with D possibly TRBD1 on 5 matching bases. This CDR3 has 15 amino acids. V was shortened by 3 bases and J by 2 bases, with 11 bases between the two germline ends. The CDR3 spells CASSFGGRGNQPQHF. CDR3 bases: TGTGCCAGCAGTTTCGGGGGAAGGGGCAATCAGCCCCAGCATTTT.